The 19 T cell receptor beta chains in this list originate from one sample, sequenced in a study of coeliac disease. Data came from immunoSEQ multiplex PCR; TCRdb stores just in-frame clones and leaves some out. The sample holds over a thousand clones, roughly two thirds seen once. Sequences were obtained from lamina propria lymphocytes from the gut. These TCRs come from a woman aged 40 to 55 with celiac disease on a gluten-free diet, and with hypertension.

V gene TRBV6-6 combines with J gene TRBJ1-4; a weak D match, TRBD1 (5 bases). The CDR3 totals 16 residues. Trimming removed 5 bases at V and 8 bases at J, with 21 bases between. The V gene's germline CDR1 is MNHNY and CDR2 SVGAGI (reference sequence). The DNA of the CDR3 is TGTGCCAGCAGTATAACAGGTTTCTCGGATAAGGAAAAACTGTTTTTT. This translates into CASSITGFSDKEKLFF.

This chain connects TRBV5-4 to TRBJ1-1; the D gene is possibly TRBD1 (6 bases). Trimming shortened V by 4 bases and J by 1 base, and 8 bases separated the two germline ends. This CDR3 comprises 13 residues. Germline V lookup: CDR1 SGHNT, CDR2 YYREEE (reference sequence). CDR3 coding DNA: TGTGCCAGCAGCCTACAGGGGAACACTGAAGCTTTCTTT. It encodes CASSLQGNTEAFF.

The gene calls are TRBV29-1 and TRBJ2-5; D uncertain. The ends were cut back, 3 bases at V and 1 base at J, with 6 bases in the middle. The CDR3 is made up of 12 amino acids. Germline lookup yields CDR1 SQVTM and CDR2 ANQGSEA. CDR3 region: CSVDFGQETQYF. DNA of the CDR3: TGCAGCGTTGATTTCGGCCAAGAGACCCAGTACTTC. Full variable domain (outside the CDR3, taken from reference TRBV29-1 and TRBJ2-5): SAVISQKPSRDICQRGTSLTIQCQVDSQVTMMFWYRQQPGQSLTLIATANQGSEATYESGFVIDKFPISRPNLTFSTLTVSNMSPEDSSIYLCSVDFGQETQYFGPGTRLLVL.

This chain connects TRBV7-2 to TRBJ1-1; D not resolved. From germline, CDR1 is SGHTA and CDR2 FQGNSA. Trimming stripped 1 base from V and 0 bases from J, with 12 bases between. This CDR3 spans 16 amino acids. In DNA form, the CDR3 reads TGTGCCAGCAGCTTAGGTACGGGAAGCATGAACACTGAAGCTTTCTTT. Its translation: CASSLGTGSMNTEAFF.

This rearrangement joins TRBV27 to TRBJ2-7; possibly TRBD2 for D (5 bases). The V gene's germline CDR1 is MNHEY and CDR2 SMNVEV (reference sequence). The CDR3 extends over 12 amino acids. The ends were cut back, 2 bases at V and 6 bases at J, with 8 bases in the middle. The CDR3 loop reads CASSLTGVEQYF. As DNA, the CDR3 is TGTGCCAGCAGTTTAACCGGGGTCGAGCAGTACTTC.

About this clone: An end of the junction differs from the germline gene, which may be a read error. The chain has TRBV20-1 and TRBJ2-6; D is uncertain. CDR3 length: 11 amino acids. Germline V gene sequence: CDR1 DFQATT, CDR2 SNEGSKA (reference sequence). This CDR3 is CSARDFPTISF. For the CDR3, the DNA is TGCAGTGCTAGAGATTTCCCAACAATCTCTTTC.

This clone was observed a few times. This chain uses TRBV2 with TRBJ1-3; D is unclear. The CDR3 runs 15 residues. Looked up from germline, CDR1 is SNHLY and CDR2 is FYNNEI. Trimming pared 7 bases from V and 2 bases from J, leaving 15 bases between. CDR3 amino acids: CASTLGNSPGNTIYF. Written as DNA, the CDR3 is TGTGCCAGCACTCTCGGGAATTCCCCTGGAAACACCATATATTTT.

This rearrangement joins TRBV11-2 to TRBJ2-5; 7 bases match TRBD1. With 6 bases clipped from V and 1 base from J, the junction kept 2 bases outside the gene matches. The germline V gene encodes CDR1 SGHAT and CDR2 FQNNGV. The CDR3 loop spans 13 amino acids. The CDR3 bases are TGTGCCAGCAGGGGACAGATCCAAGAGACCCAGTACTTC. Encoded protein: CASRGQIQETQYF.

Turning to this clone: A read error is likely, as this CDR3 ends without the conserved phenylalanine or tryptophan. The V call is TRBV7-9, the J call TRBJ1-2; D gene uncertain. The CDR3 loop spans 17 amino acids. Germline CDR1 reads SEHNR; CDR2 reads FQNEAQ (reference sequence). V lost 5 bases to trimming and J lost 5 bases, with 24 bases between them. The CDR3: CASSKLIVTIRKYGYTL. DNA of the CDR3: TGTGCCAGCAGCAAACTCATAGTAACCATCAGGAAGTATGGCTACACCCTC.

Points on this clone: Other DNA sequences in this specimen translate into the identical CDR3. The chain employs TRBV6-1 and TRBJ2-7; 7 nucleotides match TRBD1. The CDR3 spans 14 residues. CDR1 MNHNS and CDR2 SASEGT come from the germline V gene. Losses at the gene ends were 4 bases for V and 0 bases for J; bases not matched to a gene: 3. The CDR3 nucleotides read TGTGCCAGCAGTGGCAGGGGGAGCTCCTACGAGCAGTACTTC. Protein: CASSGRGSSYEQYF.

This rearrangement joins TRBV7-9 to TRBJ2-1, with 7 bases fitting TRBD1. Germline V CDR1 and CDR2: SEHNR, FQNEAQ (reference sequence). J lost 9 bases, V lost 1 base, and 3 bases had no gene match. The CDR3 loop spans 13 amino acids. The CDR3 reads CASSLGGQVEQFF. CDR3 bases: TGTGCCAGCAGCTTAGGCGGACAGGTTGAGCAGTTCTTC.

J is TRBJ2-7 and V is TRBV29-1, with TRBD1 identical over 7 bases. From germline, CDR1 is SQVTM and CDR2 ANQGSEA. CDR3 size: 13 residues. Trimming cost V 6 bases and J 5 bases; bases outside gene matches: 10. CDR3 coding DNA: TGCAGCGTATCGCTGACAGGGATCGACGAGCAGTACTTC. This gives the protein CSVSLTGIDEQYF.

This clone is large. V is TRBV2 and J is TRBJ2-6; D is unresolved. The CDR3 contains 13 residues. CDR1 is SNHLY and CDR2 is FYNNEI in the germline V gene. V was cut by 5 bases and J by 3 bases, with 5 bases left in between. The CDR3 spells CASSSYGANVLTF. In nucleotides, the CDR3 is TGTGCCAGCAGTTCTTATGGGGCCAACGTCCTGACTTTC.

J is TRBJ2-1 and V is TRBV7-8, with 11 bases fitting TRBD1. The CDR3 is 15 residues long. V trimming: 4 bases; J trimming: 7 bases; junction bases outside the gene matches: 6. CDR1 and CDR2 from the germline V gene are SGHVS and FQNEAQ. The CDR3 here is CASSSWTGGVNEQFF. The CDR3 DNA follows: TGTGCCAGCAGCTCCTGGACAGGGGGCGTAAATGAGCAGTTCTTC.

This clone appeared a few times. The chain links TRBV29-1 to TRBJ2-2, with 8 bases that match TRBD2. The CDR3 is 12 residues long. The germline gives CDR1 SQVTM, CDR2 ANQGSEA. CDR3 region: CIGGENTGELFF. The CDR3 DNA is TGCATCGGGGGGGAGAACACCGGGGAGCTGTTTTTT.

This chain links TRBV5-6 with TRBJ1-1; TRBD1 matches at 7 bases. The CDR3 is made up of 15 amino acids. V shed 2 bases and J 5 bases; nucleotides not matched to a gene: 9. CDR1 and CDR2 from the germline V gene are SGHDT and YYEEEE. The chain's CDR3 is CASSLRGRGWTEAFF. DNA of the CDR3: TGTGCCAGCAGCTTAAGGGGGCGGGGCTGGACTGAAGCTTTCTTT.

The chain joins TRBV7-2 to TRBJ2-3; 10 bases match TRBD2. V trimming: 4 bases; J trimming: 4 bases; junction bases outside the gene matches: 14. The CDR3 loop spans 18 amino acids. The germline CDR1 and CDR2 sequences are SGHTA and FQGNSA. The CDR3 coding sequence is TGTGCCAGCAGCTCCTTGACACGAGCGGGGGGGCGAGCAGATACGCAGTATTTT. Translated: CASSSLTRAGGRADTQYF.

This clone was counted a single time. This chain links TRBV27 with TRBJ1-2; D remains unclear. Deletions cut 4 bases from V and 9 bases from J, with 9 bases between. CDR1 is MNHEY, CDR2 SMNVEV, per germline (reference sequence). CDR3 size: 11 residues. CDR3 in amino acids: CASSSRGSYTF. CDR3 bases: TGTGCCAGCAGTTCTCGAGGGAGCTACACCTTC.

The chain carries TRBV6-6 and TRBJ1-1; D ambiguous. This CDR3 region has 14 residues. V lost 0 bases and J lost 6, with 11 bases in between. Germline assignment: CDR1 MNHNY and CDR2 SVGAGI (reference sequence). DNA of the CDR3: TGTGCCAGCAGTTACTCGCCCCCAGAGGCTGAAGCTTTCTTT. Translation: CASSYSPPEAEAFF.